These 30 T cell receptor beta chains share one sample of origin, sequenced in a study of blood T cell repertoires in COVID-19. Libraries were prepared by immunoSEQ multiplex PCR; TCRdb keeps only in-frame clonotypes and omits some of them. The sample has 220,000 or so clones; around three quarters are singletons. The sequenced material came from peripheral blood. Every receptor here comes from a woman in her seventies with acute or convalescent COVID-19.

The chain recombines TRBV5-1 with TRBJ1-4, with 7 bases that match TRBD1. CDR1 and CDR2 from the germline V gene are SGHRS and YFSETQ. The V and J ends lost 0 bases and 7 bases, in that order; junction bases with no gene match: 3. CDR3 length: 14 amino acids. The chain's CDR3 is CASSLGGQLEKLFF. CDR3 DNA sequence: TGCGCCAGCAGCTTGGGGGGACAGCTTGAAAAACTGTTTTTT.

The chain is built from TRBV6-5 and TRBJ2-3; 7 bases are shared with TRBD1. V trimming: 2 bases; J trimming: 2 bases; junction bases outside the gene matches: 1. Per the germline V gene, CDR1 is MNHEY and CDR2 is SVGAGI. This CDR3 comprises 14 residues. The CDR3 loop reads CASSYGQDTDTQYF. CDR3 DNA sequence: TGTGCCAGCAGTTACGGACAGGACACAGATACGCAGTATTTT.

The DNA for the CDR3 is TGTGCCAGCAGCCCTAGACAGGGGGTATCCTACGAGCAGTACTTC. It is translated as CASSPRQGVSYEQYF. The chain carries TRBV7-8 and TRBJ2-7; 9 bases fit TRBD1. The germline gives CDR1 SGHVS, CDR2 FQNEAQ. With V trimmed by 5 bases and J by 1 base, 6 bases remained unmatched. The CDR3 is 15 residues long.

This clone was recorded only once. V and J are TRBV24-1 and TRBJ1-2; no definite D call. V lost 5 bases, J lost 4 bases, and 10 bases lay in between. CDR1 and CDR2 (germline): KGHDR, SFDVKD. This CDR3 contains 13 residues. CDR3 sequence: CATSAGEAYGYTF. The CDR3 DNA sequence: TGTGCCACCAGTGCCGGAGAGGCCTATGGCTACACCTTC.

The chain links TRBV3-1 (or the pseudogene TRBV3-2) to TRBJ2-3, with a weak D call TRBD2 (6 bases). This CDR3 is built from 15 residues. The ends were cut back, 3 bases at V and 2 bases at J, with 12 bases in the middle. Germline CDR1 is LGHDT and CDR2 is YNNKEL (reference sequence). The CDR3 DNA sequence: TGTGCCAGCAGCCAGTGGGCGGGAATCACAGATACGCAGTATTTT. As protein: CASSQWAGITDTQYF.

The chain recombines TRBV19 with TRBJ1-1, with D maybe TRBD1 (5 bases). Germline V gene lookup returns CDR1 LNHDA and CDR2 SQIVND (reference sequence). Trimming removed 6 bases at V and 2 bases at J, with 19 bases between. This CDR3 comprises 16 residues. CDR3: CASRDLGGAGNTEAFF. The CDR3 DNA follows: TGTGCCAGTAGGGACCTAGGCGGGGCAGGAAACACTGAAGCTTTCTTT.

This chain uses TRBV28 with TRBJ1-5; D uncertain. In germline, CDR1 is MDHEN, CDR2 SYDVKM. The CDR3 totals 13 residues. Between the trimmed V and J ends, which lost 3 bases and 4 bases, there was a span of 7 bases. The CDR3 protein is CASSFPRNQPQHF. The CDR3 DNA sequence: TGTGCCAGCAGTTTTCCCAGGAATCAGCCCCAGCATTTT. Full variable domain (rest looked up from reference TRBV28 and TRBJ1-5): DVKVTQSSRYLVKRTGEKVFLECVQDMDHENMFWYRQDPGLGLRLIYFSYDVKMKEKGDIPEGYSVSREKKERFSLILESASTNQTSMYLCASSFPRNQPQHFGDGTRLSIL.

The chain uses TRBV6-5 and TRBJ2-7; 7 bases match TRBD2. The J segment lost 6 bases and the V segment lost 5 bases, leaving 4 bases of the junction unmatched. Germline V CDR1 and CDR2: MNHEY, SVGAGI. There are 12 residues in the CDR3. CDR3 loop: CASSPWGGEQYF. The CDR3 DNA follows: TGTGCCAGCAGTCCTTGGGGGGGCGAGCAGTACTTC.

The chain has TRBV2 and TRBJ2-7; D perhaps matches TRBD1 (5 bases). The CDR3 sequence is 12 residues long. Germline CDR1 SNHLY, CDR2 FYNNEI. Trimming stripped 5 bases from V and 5 bases from J, with 10 bases between. This CDR3 reads CASSQQGDEQYF. DNA of the CDR3: TGTGCCAGCAGTCAGCAGGGCGACGAGCAGTACTTC.

This chain uses TRBV24-1 with TRBJ2-1; tentative D call: TRBD2 (5 bases). The V gene lost 2 bases and the J gene lost 0 bases, with 10 bases spanning the gap. Germline assignment: CDR1 KGHDR and CDR2 SFDVKD. The CDR3 loop spans 16 amino acids. The CDR3 here is CATSDSERSSYNEQFF. CDR3 bases: TGTGCCACCAGTGATTCCGAGCGGAGCTCCTACAATGAGCAGTTCTTC.

Only a few counts were recorded for this clone. CDR3 amino acids: CSVELQRKSTDTQYF. CDR3 sequence (DNA): TGCAGCGTTGAATTGCAGCGGAAGAGCACAGATACGCAGTATTTT. This chain uses TRBV29-1 with TRBJ2-3, with D possibly matching TRBD2 (5 bases). Germline CDR1 SQVTM, CDR2 ANQGSEA. The CDR3 consists of 15 residues. V dropped 2 bases and J dropped 0 bases, with 12 bases sitting between them.

This rearrangement joins TRBV19 to TRBJ1-5; D ambiguous. With 6 bases removed from V and 6 bases from J, the gap between germline ends came to 18 bases. Germline CDR1 reads LNHDA; CDR2 reads SQIVND (reference sequence). This CDR3 has 15 amino acids. CDR3 DNA sequence: TGTGCCAGTAGCTACTACTACGGTGTGAGTCAGCCCCAGCATTTT. This sequence encodes CASSYYYGVSQPQHF. Combining the CDR3 with reference TRBV19 and TRBJ1-5 gives the whole variable domain DGGITQSPKYLFRKEGQNVTLSCEQNLNHDAMYWYRQDPGQGLRLIYYSQIVNDFQKGDIAEGYSVSREKKESFPLTVTSAQKNPTAFYLCASSYYYGVSQPQHFGDGTRLSIL.

This chain joins TRBV5-1 and TRBJ2-7; tentative D call: TRBD1 (5 bases). This CDR3 comprises 13 residues. V was shortened by 1 base and J by 5 bases, with 10 bases between the two germline ends. The V gene's germline CDR1 is SGHRS and CDR2 YFSETQ. CDR3 DNA sequence: TGCGCCAGCAGCTTGTCAGGGCAAGACGAGCAGTACTTC. As protein: CASSLSGQDEQYF.

This clone has only one observation. This chain connects TRBV7-8 to TRBJ1-5; TRBD1 matches at 8 bases. The germline V gene encodes CDR1 SGHVS and CDR2 FQNEAQ. With V trimmed by 3 bases and J by 0 bases, 4 bases remained unmatched. This CDR3 comprises 16 residues. In DNA form, the CDR3 reads TGTGCCAGCAGCTTTGGACAGGGCCATAGCAATCAGCCCCAGCATTTT. Its protein product is CASSFGQGHSNQPQHF.

The rearrangement links TRBV28 to TRBJ1-4; TRBD1 aligns across 12 bases. Germline trimming cut 6 bases from V and 6 bases from J; bases unmatched to any gene: 5. The CDR3 has 15 amino acids. CDR1 and CDR2 (germline): MDHEN, SYDVKM. CDR3 in DNA: TGTGCCAGCAGCACCGGGACAGGGGGCTATGAAAAACTGTTTTTT. It specifies CASSTGTGGYEKLFF.

The chain employs TRBV24-1 and TRBJ2-3; D not resolved. The germline V gene encodes CDR1 KGHDR and CDR2 SFDVKD. The CDR3 sequence is 15 residues long. V dropped 9 bases and J dropped 6 bases, with 21 bases sitting between them. The CDR3 loop reads CATGTRVGSEDTQYF. In DNA form, the CDR3 reads TGTGCCACCGGTACTCGGGTTGGAAGCGAGGATACGCAGTATTTT.

The gene calls are TRBV2 and TRBJ1-1; no clear D. Trimming cost V 4 bases and J 5 bases, with 14 bases left between them. Germline CDR1 and CDR2: SNHLY and FYNNEI. CDR3 length: 14 residues. CDR3 DNA sequence: TGTGCCAGCAGTGGGTTGGGTTCTAGAACTGAAGCTTTCTTT. Protein: CASSGLGSRTEAFF.

This rearrangement joins TRBV2 to TRBJ2-5; the D gene is possibly TRBD2 (6 bases). Germline V gene lookup returns CDR1 SNHLY and CDR2 FYNNEI. Trimming stripped 6 bases from V and 5 bases from J, with 13 bases between. The CDR3 loop spans 13 amino acids. As DNA, the CDR3 is TGTGCCAGCAGCGTGACTAGGTTGGAGACCCAGTACTTC. Its translation is CASSVTRLETQYF.

The chain links TRBV27 to TRBJ2-4, with a weak D call TRBD1 (5 bases). V was pared by 2 bases and J by 8 bases, with 13 bases between. In germline, CDR1 is MNHEY, CDR2 SMNVEV (reference sequence). CDR3 length equals 14 residues. The CDR3 spells CASSLTRQGDIQYF. The CDR3 DNA reads TGTGCCAGCAGTTTAACTCGGCAGGGTGACATTCAGTACTTC.

The rearrangement uses TRBV7-8 and TRBJ2-2, with TRBD2 matching over 7 bases. The V gene end was trimmed by 2 bases and the J gene end by 1 base; junction bases not matched to a gene: 10. The germline CDR1 and CDR2 sequences are SGHVS and FQNEAQ. The CDR3 contains 18 residues. This CDR3 is CASSLHFASGVNTGELFF. CDR3 sequence (DNA): TGTGCCAGCAGCTTACATTTTGCTAGCGGAGTGAACACCGGGGAGCTGTTTTTT.

This clone has only a few counts. J is TRBJ1-1 and V is TRBV29-1; no definite D call. CDR3 length: 12 residues. Germline V gene data show CDR1 as SQVTM and CDR2 as ANQGSEA. Trimming took 3 bases from V and 0 from J, leaving 5 bases between them. This chain's CDR3 is CSVDEMNTEAFF. DNA for the CDR3: TGCAGCGTTGATGAGATGAACACTGAAGCTTTCTTT.

The rearrangement links TRBV19 to TRBJ2-3, with 9 positions matching TRBD2. The CDR3 is 14 amino acids. Losses at the gene ends were 7 bases for V and 4 bases for J; bases not matched to a gene: 6. CDR1 is LNHDA and CDR2 is SQIVND in the germline V gene (reference sequence). The CDR3 coding sequence is TGTGCCAGTACAATAGCGGGAGTCGCAGATACGCAGTATTTT. It yields the protein CASTIAGVADTQYF.

The table lists this clone with a count of one. V usage is TRBV6-5 and J usage is TRBJ2-1; 10 nucleotides line up with TRBD2. Germline V gene data show CDR1 as MNHEY and CDR2 as SVGAGI. The CDR3 consists of 15 residues. Germline trimming cut 5 bases from V and 5 bases from J; bases unmatched to any gene: 6. CDR3 amino acids: CASSLSGRSDNEQFF. CDR3 DNA: TGTGCCAGCAGTCTTAGCGGGAGGTCGGACAATGAGCAGTTCTTC.

This clone was observed a single time. The rearrangement joins TRBV9 to TRBJ1-3, with 8 bases fitting TRBD1. The trim removed 0 bases at V and 1 base at J, leaving 3 bases unmatched. From germline, CDR1 is SGDLS and CDR2 YYNGEE. The length of the CDR3 is 16 residues. CDR3 bases: TGTGCCAGCAGCGTAGCTAACAGGGGGTCTGGAAACACCATATATTTT. This sequence encodes CASSVANRGSGNTIYF.

This clone has just a few counts. The chain employs TRBV29-1 and TRBJ2-2; D call uncertain. With 3 bases removed from V and 0 bases from J, the gap between germline ends came to 5 bases. Germline CDR1 SQVTM, CDR2 ANQGSEA. The CDR3 covers 13 residues. CDR3 sequence: CSVDRSNTGELFF. The CDR3 DNA reads as TGCAGCGTTGACAGATCGAACACCGGGGAGCTGTTTTTT.

The chain carries TRBV6-2 or TRBV6-3 and TRBJ2-7; D is unclear. V dropped 2 bases and J dropped 4 bases, with 12 bases sitting between them. The CDR3 consists of 14 residues. Germline loops: CDR1 MNHEY, CDR2 SVGEGT. The CDR3 nucleotides read TGTGCCAGCAGTTACGCAGGAATTCATTACGAGCAGTACTTC. Its translation: CASSYAGIHYEQYF.

This chain uses TRBV25-1 with TRBJ1-2; no clear D. From germline, CDR1 is MGHDK and CDR2 SYGVNS. Between the trimmed V and J ends, which lost 3 bases and 2 bases, there was a span of 4 bases. The CDR3 length is 12 residues. The CDR3 DNA follows: TGTGCCAGCAGTGAGTCAAACTATGGCTACACCTTC. Protein product: CASSESNYGYTF.

This clone appeared a few times. J is TRBJ2-2 and V is TRBV5-1, with D uncertain. Trimming took off 3 bases at V and 6 bases at J, with 12 bases between the two ends. Germline lookup yields CDR1 SGHRS and CDR2 YFSETQ. The CDR3 covers 14 residues. CDR3 residues: CASSSAARSGELFF. The CDR3, as DNA: TGCGCCAGCAGCTCTGCGGCTCGTTCCGGGGAGCTGTTTTTT.

This chain connects TRBV7-2 to TRBJ2-7, with 9 bases matching TRBD1. Per the germline V gene, CDR1 is SGHTA and CDR2 is FQGNSA. With 5 bases clipped from V and 3 bases from J, the junction kept 8 bases outside the gene matches. This CDR3 has 15 amino acids. The CDR3 loop reads CASSAGQGRYYEQYF. CDR3 DNA: TGTGCCAGCAGCGCCGGACAGGGGAGGTACTACGAGCAGTACTTC.

V gene TRBV7-2 combines with J gene TRBJ2-5; 7 nucleotides agree with TRBD1. V lost 5 bases to trimming and J lost 7 bases; unmatched junction nucleotides: 13. Germline lookup yields CDR1 SGHTA and CDR2 FQGNSA. This CDR3 contains 15 residues. The CDR3 DNA is TGTGCCAGCAGCCTGGGACAGCCCGGGCCGGGGACCCAGTACTTC. Encoded protein: CASSLGQPGPGTQYF.